These 13 T cell receptor beta chains originate from one sample sequenced in a study of cytotoxic CD8 clonotypes in ibrutinib-treated CLL. Clones were read by immunoSEQ multiplex PCR, and TCRdb kept only the in-frame ones, dropping some. Of roughly 300,000 clones listed, about 72% are singletons. Source: PBMCs, taken at disease progression, from a patient treated with ibrutinib. The receptors were gathered from a human donor with chronic lymphocytic leukemia.

This chain connects TRBV27 to TRBJ2-3; TRBD2 aligns across 16 bases. CDR1 and CDR2 (germline): MNHEY, SMNVEV (reference sequence). With V trimmed by 6 bases and J by 6 bases, 9 bases remained unmatched. The CDR3 totals 17 residues. CDR3 sequence reads: CASRSGRGLAGGDTQYF. The CDR3 DNA reads TGTGCCAGCAGATCCGGTCGGGGACTAGCGGGGGGGGATACGCAGTATTTT.

This clone appeared once. This chain links TRBV28 with TRBJ2-3; TRBD2 agrees at 11 bases. CDR1 and CDR2 from the germline V gene are MDHEN and SYDVKM. The CDR3 loop spans 19 amino acids. J was trimmed by 0 bases and V by 7 bases; bases with no gene match: 15. Here the CDR3 reads CASNTYTPGLAGSTDTQYF. DNA of the CDR3: TGTGCCAGCAACACCTATACCCCTGGACTAGCGGGTAGCACAGATACGCAGTATTTT.

This clone was observed once. The J gene is TRBJ1-4, the V gene TRBV5-1, with D uncertain. The V end lost 1 base, the J end lost 5 bases, and 12 bases lay between the germline ends. The germline CDR1 and CDR2 sequences are SGHRS and YFSETQ. This CDR3 is 15 amino acids long. Here the CDR3 reads CASSLWAAPNEKLFF. As DNA, the CDR3 is TGCGCCAGCAGCTTGTGGGCGGCGCCGAATGAAAAACTGTTTTTT.

The chain links TRBV7-9 to TRBJ2-3; the match to TRBD2 covers 11 bases. Trimming at V came to 4 bases and at J to 1 base, leaving 7 bases not matched to a gene. In germline, CDR1 is SEHNR, CDR2 FQNEAQ (reference sequence). The CDR3 is 17 amino acids. The CDR3 loop is CASSSRLAGSGTDTQYF. In DNA, the CDR3 is TGTGCCAGCAGCTCGAGACTAGCGGGGTCTGGCACAGATACGCAGTATTTT.

The rearrangement uses TRBV11-2 and TRBJ2-7; D not resolved. The CDR3 length is 13 residues. Looked up from germline, CDR1 is SGHAT and CDR2 is FQNNGV. Trimming took off 3 bases at V and 3 bases at J, with 9 bases between the two ends. CDR3 DNA sequence: TGTGCCAGCAGCTTTGATCAACGCTACGAGCAGTACTTC. The encoded protein is CASSFDQRYEQYF.

V and J are TRBV5-4 and TRBJ1-2; 8 nucleotides match TRBD1. CDR1 SGHNT and CDR2 YYREEE come from the germline V gene (reference sequence). The V and J ends lost 4 bases and 4 bases, in that order; junction bases with no gene match: 6. This CDR3 has 14 residues. The CDR3 spells CASSPGTGLYGYTF. The CDR3 DNA follows: TGTGCCAGCAGCCCCGGGACAGGCCTCTATGGCTACACCTTC.

The V call is TRBV19, the J call TRBJ2-1; D is unresolved. Germline CDR1 reads LNHDA; CDR2 reads SQIVND (reference sequence). V was trimmed by 3 bases and J by 5 bases, leaving 8 bases between them. The CDR3 spans 13 residues. The CDR3 nucleotides read TGTGCCAGTAGTATTACGGATAACAATGAGCAGTTCTTC. It specifies CASSITDNNEQFF. Looking up the rest from reference TRBV19 and TRBJ2-1 gives the full variable domain: DGGITQSPKYLFRKEGQNVTLSCEQNLNHDAMYWYRQDPGQGLRLIYYSQIVNDFQKGDIAEGYSVSREKKESFPLTVTSAQKNPTAFYLCASSITDNNEQFFGPGTRLTVL.

A note on this clone: Other DNA sequences within the sample encode an identical CDR3. The chain employs TRBV29-1 and TRBJ2-5; D uncertain. V lost 4 bases, J lost 1 base, and 7 bases lay in between. CDR3 length equals 12 residues. Germline V CDR1 and CDR2: SQVTM, ANQGSEA. DNA for the CDR3: TGCAGCGTTGGCGGCAGCCAAGAGACCCAGTACTTC. Amino acid sequence: CSVGGSQETQYF.

The J gene is TRBJ1-1, the V gene TRBV5-4, with 10 bases lining up with TRBD1. The CDR3 runs 15 residues. After removal of 4 bases from V and 4 bases from J, the junction contained 7 bases not matched to a gene. Germline loops: CDR1 SGHNT, CDR2 YYREEE (reference sequence). The DNA of the CDR3 is TGTGCCAGCAGCCCCGGACAGGGGGGTGGCACTGAAGCTTTCTTT. This translates into CASSPGQGGGTEAFF.

The J gene is TRBJ2-1, the V gene TRBV12-1. TRBV12-1 is recorded as a pseudogene. The CDR3 is 16 amino acids. The CDR3 sequence is CASSHIRKSSYNEQFF. CDR3 DNA: TGTGCCAGCAGCCACATTCGTAAGAGCTCCTACAATGAGCAGTTCTTC.

CDR3 DNA: TGTGCCACCAGCAAGCTAATGGACAGTAGGGGCTACGAGCAGTACTTC. It is translated as CATSKLMDSRGYEQYF. The rearrangement links TRBV15 to TRBJ2-7; perhaps TRBD1 as D (6 bases). This CDR3 comprises 16 residues. The V end was cut by 4 bases, the J end by 3 bases, with 19 bases between. Germline V gene lookup returns CDR1 LNHNV and CDR2 YYDKDF (reference sequence).

The V and J genes are TRBV5-3 and TRBJ2-3; D call uncertain. TRBV5-3 is marked as an open reading frame, function uncertain. The V end lost 6 bases, the J end lost 3 bases, and 2 bases lay between the germline ends. This CDR3 spans 10 amino acids. CDR3 in DNA: TGTGCCAGAACTACAGATACGCAGTATTTT. Amino acids: CARTTDTQYF.

The V gene is TRBV7-8, the J gene TRBJ1-1; TRBD1 might be the D (6 bases). Germline CDR1 SGHVS, CDR2 FQNEAQ. The ends were cut back, 5 bases at V and 6 bases at J, with 13 bases in the middle. CDR3 length equals 13 residues. CDR3 bases: TGTGCCAGCAGCCTCTACAGGGAGGCTGAAGCTTTCTTT. This sequence encodes CASSLYREAEAFF.